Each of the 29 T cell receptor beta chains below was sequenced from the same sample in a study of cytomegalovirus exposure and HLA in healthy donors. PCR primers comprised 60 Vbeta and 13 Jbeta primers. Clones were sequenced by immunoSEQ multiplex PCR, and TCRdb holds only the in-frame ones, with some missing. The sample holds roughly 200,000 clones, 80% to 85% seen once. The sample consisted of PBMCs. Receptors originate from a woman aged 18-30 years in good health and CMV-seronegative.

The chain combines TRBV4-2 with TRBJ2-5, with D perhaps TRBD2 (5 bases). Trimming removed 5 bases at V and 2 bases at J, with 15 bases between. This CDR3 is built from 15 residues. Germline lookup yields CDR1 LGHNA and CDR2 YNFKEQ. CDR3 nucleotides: TGTGCCAGCAGCGACGTCGAGGGTCTACAAGAGACCCAGTACTTC. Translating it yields CASSDVEGLQETQYF.

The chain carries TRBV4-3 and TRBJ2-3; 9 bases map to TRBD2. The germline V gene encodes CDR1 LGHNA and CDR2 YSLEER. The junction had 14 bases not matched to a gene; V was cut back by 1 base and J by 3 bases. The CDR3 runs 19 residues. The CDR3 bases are TGCGCCAGCAGCCAAGTTACAGTGGCGGGAGGGTCTTTTACAGATACGCAGTATTTT. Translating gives CASSQVTVAGGSFTDTQYF.

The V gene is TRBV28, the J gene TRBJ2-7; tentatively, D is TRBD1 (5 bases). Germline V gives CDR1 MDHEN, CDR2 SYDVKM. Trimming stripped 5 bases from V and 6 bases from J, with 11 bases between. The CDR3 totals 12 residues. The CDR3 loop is CASSPSGFEQYF. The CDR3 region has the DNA TGTGCCAGCAGTCCGTCAGGGTTCGAGCAGTACTTC.

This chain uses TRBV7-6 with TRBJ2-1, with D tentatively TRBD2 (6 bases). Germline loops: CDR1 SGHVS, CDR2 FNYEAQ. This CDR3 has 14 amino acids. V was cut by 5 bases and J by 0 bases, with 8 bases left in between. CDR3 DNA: TGTGCCAGCAGCGGCGGGGCCTCCTACAATGAGCAGTTCTTC. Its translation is CASSGGASYNEQFF.

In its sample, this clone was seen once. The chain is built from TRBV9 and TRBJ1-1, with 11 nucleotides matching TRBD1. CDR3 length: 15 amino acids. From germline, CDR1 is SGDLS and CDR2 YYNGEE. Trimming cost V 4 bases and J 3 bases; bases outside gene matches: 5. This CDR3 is CASSPGDRGYTEAFF. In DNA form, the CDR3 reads TGTGCCAGCAGCCCCGGGGACAGGGGGTACACTGAAGCTTTCTTT.

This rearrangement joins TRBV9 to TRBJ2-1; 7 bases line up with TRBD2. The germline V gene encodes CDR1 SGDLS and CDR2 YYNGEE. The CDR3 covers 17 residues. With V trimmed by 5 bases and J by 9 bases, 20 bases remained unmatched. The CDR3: CASRAEEAGYPISEQFF. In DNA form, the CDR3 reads TGTGCCAGCAGGGCCGAGGAAGCGGGATATCCCATTAGTGAGCAGTTCTTC.

Here the CDR3 DNA reads TGTGCCAGCAGCTTGGACCGGACTCGATATTACAATGAGCAGTTCTTC. Translating gives CASSLDRTRYYNEQFF. This chain uses TRBV5-6 with TRBJ2-1; the D gene is possibly TRBD2 (5 bases). Trimming cost V 0 bases and J 4 bases, with 14 bases left between them. The germline gives CDR1 SGHDT, CDR2 YYEEEE. The CDR3 runs 16 residues.

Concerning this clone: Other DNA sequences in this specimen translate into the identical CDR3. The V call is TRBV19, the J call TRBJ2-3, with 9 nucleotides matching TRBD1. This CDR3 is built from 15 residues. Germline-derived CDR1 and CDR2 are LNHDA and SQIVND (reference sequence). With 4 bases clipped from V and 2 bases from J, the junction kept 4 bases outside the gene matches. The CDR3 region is CASSTGQGFTDTQYF. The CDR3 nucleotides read TGTGCCAGTAGTACTGGACAGGGGTTCACAGATACGCAGTATTTT.

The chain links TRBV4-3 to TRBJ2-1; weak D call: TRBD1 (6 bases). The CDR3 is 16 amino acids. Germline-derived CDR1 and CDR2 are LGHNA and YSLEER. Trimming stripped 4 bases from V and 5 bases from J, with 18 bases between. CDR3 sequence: CASSPLGGGKHNEQFF. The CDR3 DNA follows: TGCGCCAGCAGCCCGCTTGGGGGCGGCAAGCACAATGAGCAGTTCTTC.

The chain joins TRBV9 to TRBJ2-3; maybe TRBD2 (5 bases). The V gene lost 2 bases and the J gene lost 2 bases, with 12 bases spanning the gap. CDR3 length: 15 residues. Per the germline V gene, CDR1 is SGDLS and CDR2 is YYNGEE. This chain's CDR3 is CASSVGAAVTDTQYF. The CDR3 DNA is TGTGCCAGCAGCGTCGGAGCGGCCGTCACAGATACGCAGTATTTT.

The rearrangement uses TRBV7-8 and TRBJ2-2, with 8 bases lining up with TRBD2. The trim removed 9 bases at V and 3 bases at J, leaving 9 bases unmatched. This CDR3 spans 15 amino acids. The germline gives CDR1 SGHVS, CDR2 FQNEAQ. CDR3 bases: TGTGCCAGTCGTCCCGGGAGGGCAGACACCGGGGAGCTGTTTTTT. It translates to CASRPGRADTGELFF.

CDR3: CASSEPTGKQSTDTQYF. In nucleotides, the CDR3 is TGTGCCAGCAGTGAACCAACAGGGAAGCAGAGCACAGATACGCAGTATTTT. The chain couples TRBV25-1 to TRBJ2-3, with a possible D match to TRBD1 (6 bases). Germline CDR1 is MGHDK and CDR2 is SYGVNS. Trimming shortened V by 2 bases and J by 0 bases, and 15 bases separated the two germline ends. This CDR3 has 17 residues.

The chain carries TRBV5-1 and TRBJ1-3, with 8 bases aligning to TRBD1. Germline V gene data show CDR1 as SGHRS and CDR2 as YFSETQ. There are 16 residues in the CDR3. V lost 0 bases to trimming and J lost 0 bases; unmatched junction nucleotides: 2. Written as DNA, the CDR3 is TGCGCCAGCAGCTTGGGAGGACAGGGCTCTGGAAACACCATATATTTT. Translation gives CASSLGGQGSGNTIYF.

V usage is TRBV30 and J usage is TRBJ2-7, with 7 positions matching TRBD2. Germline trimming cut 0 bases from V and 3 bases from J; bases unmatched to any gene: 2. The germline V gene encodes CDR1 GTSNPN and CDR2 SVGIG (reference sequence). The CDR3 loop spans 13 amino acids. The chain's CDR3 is CAWSVPGGYEQYF. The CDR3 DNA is TGTGCCTGGAGTGTACCGGGGGGCTACGAGCAGTACTTC.

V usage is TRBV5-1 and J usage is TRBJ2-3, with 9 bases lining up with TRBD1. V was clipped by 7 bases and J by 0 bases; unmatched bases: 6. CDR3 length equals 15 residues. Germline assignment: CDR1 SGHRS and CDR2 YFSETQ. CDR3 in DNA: TGCGCCAGCTACACAGGGGGCGTTAGCACAGATACGCAGTATTTT. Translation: CASYTGGVSTDTQYF.

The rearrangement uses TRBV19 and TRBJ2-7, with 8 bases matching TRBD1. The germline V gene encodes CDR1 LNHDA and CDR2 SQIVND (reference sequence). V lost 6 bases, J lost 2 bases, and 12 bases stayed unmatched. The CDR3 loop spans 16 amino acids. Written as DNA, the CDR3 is TGTGCCAGTAGACTAAAATCCGGGACAGGAACCTACGAGCAGTACTTC. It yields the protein CASRLKSGTGTYEQYF.

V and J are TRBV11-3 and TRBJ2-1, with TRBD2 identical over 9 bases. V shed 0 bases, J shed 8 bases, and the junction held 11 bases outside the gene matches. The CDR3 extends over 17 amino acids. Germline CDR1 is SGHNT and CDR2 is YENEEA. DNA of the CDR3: TGTGCCAGCAGCTTAGATTTGAGCGGGAGGCCCCCACATGAGCAGTTCTTC. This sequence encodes CASSLDLSGRPPHEQFF. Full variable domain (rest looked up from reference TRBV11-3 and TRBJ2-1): EAGVVQSPRYKIIEKKQPVAFWCNPISGHNTLYWYLQNLGQGPELLIRYENEEAVDDSQLPKDRFSAERLKGVDSTLKIQPAELGDSAVYLCASSLDLSGRPPHEQFFGPGTRLTVL.

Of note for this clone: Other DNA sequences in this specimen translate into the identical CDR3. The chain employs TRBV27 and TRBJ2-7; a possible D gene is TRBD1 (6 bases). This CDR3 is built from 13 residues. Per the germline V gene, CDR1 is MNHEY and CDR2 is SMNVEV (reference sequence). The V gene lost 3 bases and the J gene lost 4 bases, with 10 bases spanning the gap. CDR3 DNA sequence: TGTGCCAGCAGTTTGAGGGGGTCGTACGAGCAGTACGTC. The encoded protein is CASSLRGSYEQYV.

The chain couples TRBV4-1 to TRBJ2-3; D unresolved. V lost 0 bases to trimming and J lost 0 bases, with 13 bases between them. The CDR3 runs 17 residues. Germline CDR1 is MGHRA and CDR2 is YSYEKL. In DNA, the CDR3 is TGCGCCAGCAGCCAAGAAGTGGTCATTACTAGCACAGATACGCAGTATTTT. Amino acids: CASSQEVVITSTDTQYF.

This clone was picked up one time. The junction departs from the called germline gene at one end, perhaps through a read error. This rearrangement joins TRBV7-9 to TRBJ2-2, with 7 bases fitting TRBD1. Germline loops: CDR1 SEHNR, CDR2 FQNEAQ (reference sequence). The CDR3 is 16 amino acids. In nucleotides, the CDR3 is TGTGCCAGCAGCTCGACAGGGCCGGTTGGCACCAGGGAGCTGTTTTTT. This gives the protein CASSSTGPVGTRELFF.

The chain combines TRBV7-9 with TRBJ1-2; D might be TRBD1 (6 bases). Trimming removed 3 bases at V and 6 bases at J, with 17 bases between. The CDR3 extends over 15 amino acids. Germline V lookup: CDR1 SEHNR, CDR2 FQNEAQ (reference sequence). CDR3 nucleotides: TGTGCCAGCAGCTTCATGGACAGCCGGGGCGATGGCTACACCTTC. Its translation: CASSFMDSRGDGYTF.

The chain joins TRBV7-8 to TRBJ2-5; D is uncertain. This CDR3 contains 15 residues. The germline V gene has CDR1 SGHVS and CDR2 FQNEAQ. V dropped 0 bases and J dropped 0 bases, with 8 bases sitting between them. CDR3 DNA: TGTGCCAGCAGCTTAGCTCTTCCGTACCAAGAGACCCAGTACTTC. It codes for CASSLALPYQETQYF.

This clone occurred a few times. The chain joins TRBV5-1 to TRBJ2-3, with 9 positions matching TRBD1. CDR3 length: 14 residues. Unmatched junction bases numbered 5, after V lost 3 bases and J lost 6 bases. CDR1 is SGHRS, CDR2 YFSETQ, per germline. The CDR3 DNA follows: TGCGCCAGCAGCTCCGGACAGGGGATGGATACGCAGTATTTT. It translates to CASSSGQGMDTQYF.

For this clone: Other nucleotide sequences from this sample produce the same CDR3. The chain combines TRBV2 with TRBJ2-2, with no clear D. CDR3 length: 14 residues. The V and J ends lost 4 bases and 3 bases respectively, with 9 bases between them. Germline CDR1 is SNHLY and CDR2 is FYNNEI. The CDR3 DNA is TGTGCCAGCAGTGTGTCCCGGGACACCGGGGAGCTGTTTTTT. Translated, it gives CASSVSRDTGELFF.

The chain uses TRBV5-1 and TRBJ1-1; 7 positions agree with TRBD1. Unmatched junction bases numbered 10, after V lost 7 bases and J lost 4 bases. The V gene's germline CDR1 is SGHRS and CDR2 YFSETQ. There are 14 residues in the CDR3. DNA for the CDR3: TGCGCCAGCGGGAACAGGGGCCAGGGCACTGAAGCTTTCTTT. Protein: CASGNRGQGTEAFF.

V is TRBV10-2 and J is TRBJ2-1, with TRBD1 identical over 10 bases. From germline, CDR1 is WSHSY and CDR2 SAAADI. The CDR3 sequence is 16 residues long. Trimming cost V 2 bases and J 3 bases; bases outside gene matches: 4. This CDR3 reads CASSERDRGLYNEQFF. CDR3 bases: TGCGCCAGCAGTGAGCGGGACAGGGGCCTCTACAATGAGCAGTTCTTC.

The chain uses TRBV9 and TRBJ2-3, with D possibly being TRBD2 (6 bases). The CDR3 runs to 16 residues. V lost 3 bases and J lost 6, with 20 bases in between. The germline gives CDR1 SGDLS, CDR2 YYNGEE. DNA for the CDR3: TGTGCCAGCAGCGACCGACCTAGCGTACGTTTGGATACGCAGTATTTT. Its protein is CASSDRPSVRLDTQYF.

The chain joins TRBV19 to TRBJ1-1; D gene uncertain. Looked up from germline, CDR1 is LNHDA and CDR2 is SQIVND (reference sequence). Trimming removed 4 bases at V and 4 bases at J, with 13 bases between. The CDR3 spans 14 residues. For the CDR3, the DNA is TGTGCCAGTAGTACTCGGGGAGTAGGCACTGAAGCTTTCTTT. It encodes CASSTRGVGTEAFF.

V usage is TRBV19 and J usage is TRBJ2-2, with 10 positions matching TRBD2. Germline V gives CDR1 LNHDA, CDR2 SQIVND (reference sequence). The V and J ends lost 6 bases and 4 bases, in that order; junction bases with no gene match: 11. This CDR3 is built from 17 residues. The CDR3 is CASSKGLAGAFTGELFF. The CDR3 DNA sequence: TGTGCCAGTAGCAAAGGTCTAGCGGGAGCCTTCACCGGGGAGCTGTTTTTT.